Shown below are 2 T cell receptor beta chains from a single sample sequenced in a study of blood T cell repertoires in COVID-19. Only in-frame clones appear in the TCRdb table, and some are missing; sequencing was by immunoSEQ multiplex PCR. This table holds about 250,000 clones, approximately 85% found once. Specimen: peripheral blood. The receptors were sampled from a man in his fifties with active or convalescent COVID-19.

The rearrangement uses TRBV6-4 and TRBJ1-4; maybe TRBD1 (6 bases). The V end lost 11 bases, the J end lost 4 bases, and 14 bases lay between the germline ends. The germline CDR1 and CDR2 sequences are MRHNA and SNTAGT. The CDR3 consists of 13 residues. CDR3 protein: CARQVGVNEKLFF. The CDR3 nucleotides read TGTGCCCGACAGGTAGGGGTTAATGAAAAACTGTTTTTT.

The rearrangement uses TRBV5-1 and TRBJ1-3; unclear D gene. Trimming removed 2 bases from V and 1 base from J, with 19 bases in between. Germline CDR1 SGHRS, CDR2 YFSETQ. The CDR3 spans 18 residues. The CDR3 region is CASSLNPLGGGSGNTIYF. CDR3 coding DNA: TGCGCCAGCAGCTTAAACCCCCTTGGCGGTGGATCTGGAAACACCATATATTTT.